The 31 T cell receptor beta chains given below trace back to one sample, sequenced in a study of T cell repertoires in cytomegalovirus infection. TCRdb re-analysed the reads in MiXCR, keeping a single row per CDR3 protein. Of about 310,000 distinct CDR3 sequences in the sample, 8% to 10% were seen once. The specimen sequenced was PBMCs. These receptors all stem from a human donor in good health (CMV status not recorded). Some clones in this sample may be carry-over from other donors' samples.

This chain connects TRBV7-3 to TRBJ2-3; tentatively, D is TRBD2 (6 bases). CDR3 size: 12 residues. Per the germline V gene, CDR1 is SGHTA and CDR2 is FQGTGA. V lost 5 bases, J lost 6 bases, and 9 bases lay in between. This chain's CDR3 is CASSHGGDTQYF. CDR3 bases: TGTGCCAGCAGCCACGGAGGGGATACGCAGTATTTT.

This clonotype was seen a handful of times. The chain combines TRBV2 with TRBJ2-1; no clear D gene. From germline, CDR1 is SNHLY and CDR2 FYNNEI. The CDR3 is 12 amino acids. The ends were cut back, 5 bases at V and 7 bases at J, with 9 bases in the middle. The CDR3 protein is CASSNLMNEQFF. As DNA, the CDR3 is TGTGCCAGCAGTAATCTTATGAATGAGCAGTTCTTC. Filled out from reference TRBV2 and TRBJ2-1, the complete variable domain reads EPEVTQTPSHQVTQMGQEVILRCVPISNHLYFYWYRQILGQKVEFLVSFYNNEISEKSEIFDDQFSVERPDGSNFTLKIRSTKLEDSAMYFCASSNLMNEQFFGPGTRLTVL.

The sample holds many counts of this clonotype. This chain joins TRBV12-3 or TRBV12-4 and TRBJ2-3, with a tentative D call TRBD2 (5 bases). This CDR3 is built from 13 residues. V shed 5 bases and J shed 4 bases, with 10 bases lying between them. For the CDR3, the DNA is TGTGCCAGCAGTCCTCTGAGGGCAGATACGCAGTATTTT. Translation gives CASSPLRADTQYF.

Many counts were recorded for this clonotype. CDR3 DNA sequence: TGTGCCAGCAGACCCGGGACACATATGAACACTGAAGCTTTCTTT. Protein sequence: CASRPGTHMNTEAFF. V usage is TRBV6-2 or TRBV6-3 and J usage is TRBJ1-1, with D possibly being TRBD1 (6 bases). V was pared by 6 bases and J by 0 bases, with 14 bases between. The CDR3 is 15 residues long. The germline V gene encodes CDR1 MNHEY and CDR2 SVGEGT.

In this sample, this clonotype turned up many times. The chain couples TRBV12-5 to TRBJ2-7; D is unclear. V lost 0 bases and J 6 bases, leaving 12 bases between the germline ends. Germline CDR1 is LGHNT and CDR2 is FRNRAP. There are 14 residues in the CDR3. The CDR3 loop reads CASGLVPSSAEQYF. The CDR3 DNA sequence: TGTGCTAGTGGTTTGGTCCCTAGTTCGGCCGAGCAGTACTTC.

This clonotype was seen ten or more times. This chain connects TRBV7-2 to TRBJ2-1; D is unresolved. The CDR3 contains 11 residues. Germline V lookup: CDR1 SGHTA, CDR2 FQGNSA. The V gene lost 5 bases and the J gene lost 9 bases, with 8 bases spanning the gap. For the CDR3, the DNA is TGTGCCAGCAGCCTTTCACTTGAGCAGTTCTTC. As protein: CASSLSLEQFF.

The rearrangement joins TRBV29-1 to TRBJ1-2; perhaps TRBD1 as D (6 bases). Germline V gene sequence: CDR1 SQVTM, CDR2 ANQGSEA. V was clipped by 3 bases and J by 0 bases, with 11 bases between them. The CDR3 loop spans 14 amino acids. CDR3 nucleotide sequence: TGCAGCGTTGATGGACAGCCCGCTAACTATGGCTACACCTTC. Translated, it gives CSVDGQPANYGYTF.

This clonotype was seen repeatedly, ten times or more. The V and J genes are TRBV7-8 and TRBJ2-7; tentatively, D is TRBD1 (5 bases). Germline lookup yields CDR1 SGHVS and CDR2 FQNEAQ. The CDR3 sequence is 13 residues long. The V end was cut by 3 bases, the J end by 4 bases, with 10 bases between. This CDR3 reads CASSLDTLYEQYF. The CDR3 DNA reads as TGTGCCAGCAGCTTGGACACCTTATACGAGCAGTACTTC.

This clonotype appeared a few times. This sequence joins TRBV29-1 and TRBJ2-2; D ambiguous. Trimming shortened V by 5 bases and J by 7 bases, and 8 bases separated the two germline ends. The CDR3 has 11 residues. The V gene's germline CDR1 is SQVTM and CDR2 ANQGSEA. The CDR3 protein is CSVLHRGELFF. DNA for the CDR3: TGCAGCGTTCTTCATCGCGGGGAGCTGTTTTTT.

This clonotype was detected ten times or more. The rearrangement links TRBV7-9 to TRBJ2-7; tentative D call: TRBD1 (5 bases). The germline CDR1 and CDR2 sequences are SEHNR and FQNEAQ (reference sequence). CDR3 size: 12 residues. The germline V and J ends were trimmed by 4 bases and 5 bases, with 9 bases remaining between them. CDR3 protein: CASSSGYHEQYV. In DNA form, the CDR3 reads TGTGCCAGCAGCTCAGGGTACCACGAGCAGTACGTC.

A few counts support this clonotype. This chain connects TRBV20-1 to TRBJ2-5; the D gene is possibly TRBD2 (7 bases). The length of the CDR3 is 13 residues. V lost 3 bases to trimming and J lost 7 bases, with 15 bases between them. Germline values: CDR1 DFQATT, CDR2 SNEGSKA (reference sequence). CDR3 protein: CSAREGGTGTQYF. As DNA, the CDR3 is TGCAGTGCTAGGGAGGGGGGGACGGGGACCCAGTACTTC.

This clonotype occurred many times. The chain couples TRBV5-1 to TRBJ1-2, with 11 bases identical to TRBD1. The CDR3 sequence is 15 residues long. The trim removed 4 bases at V and 5 bases at J, leaving 7 bases unmatched. Germline V gene data show CDR1 as SGHRS and CDR2 as YFSETQ. CDR3 loop: CASSPGQGAEYGYTF. The CDR3 DNA sequence: TGCGCCAGCAGCCCAGGACAGGGGGCGGAGTATGGCTACACCTTC.

This clonotype turned up a few times. The gene calls are TRBV7-6 and TRBJ1-1; 9 bases are a match to TRBD1. Per germline, CDR1 SGHVS and CDR2 FNYEAQ. CDR3 size: 15 residues. Trimming at V came to 6 bases and at J to 3 bases, leaving 8 bases not matched to a gene. The CDR3 DNA reads as TGTGCCAGCAGTCCCAAGGGGACAGGGTACACTGAAGCTTTCTTT. It codes for CASSPKGTGYTEAFF. The variable domain in full, with the rest retrieved from reference TRBV7-6 and TRBJ1-1, is GAGVSQSPRYKVTKRGQDVALRCDPISGHVSLYWYRQALGQGPEFLTYFNYEAQQDKSGLPNDRFSAERPEGSISTLTIQRTEQRDSAMYRCASSPKGTGYTEAFFGQGTRLTVV.

Only a few counts were recorded for this clonotype. V and J are TRBV20-1 and TRBJ2-1; D may be TRBD1 (5 bases). CDR3 size: 14 residues. The V end was cut by 5 bases, the J end by 0 bases, with 11 bases between. Germline V gene lookup returns CDR1 DFQATT and CDR2 SNEGSKA (reference sequence). The DNA for the CDR3 is TGCAGTGCTGATGGGGCGAACTCCTACAATGAGCAGTTCTTC. Protein: CSADGANSYNEQFF.

This clonotype was seen ten or more times. This chain uses TRBV6-6 with TRBJ1-6, with D possibly TRBD1 on 6 matching bases. The CDR3 totals 14 residues. V was shortened by 3 bases and J by 7 bases, with 10 bases between the two germline ends. Germline V CDR1 and CDR2: MNHNY, SVGAGI (reference sequence). The CDR3 sequence is CASSYYRENSPLHF. In DNA form, the CDR3 reads TGTGCCAGCAGTTATTACAGGGAGAATTCACCCCTCCACTTT.

This chain connects TRBV6-4 to TRBJ2-2; no definite D call. The CDR3 runs 14 residues. Per germline, CDR1 MRHNA and CDR2 SNTAGT. Trimming removed 6 bases at V and 3 bases at J, with 11 bases between. CDR3 coding DNA: TGTGCCAGCAGCCCGGACCGAGACACCGGGGAGCTGTTTTTT. Translation: CASSPDRDTGELFF.

V usage is TRBV2 and J usage is TRBJ2-7; D gene uncertain. The CDR3 covers 14 residues. V shed 5 bases and J shed 7 bases, with 18 bases lying between them. Germline CDR1 SNHLY, CDR2 FYNNEI. The CDR3 region is CASSPQQRGREQYF. CDR3 bases: TGTGCCAGCAGTCCTCAACAACGCGGAAGGGAGCAGTACTTC.

This clonotype was seen ten or more times. The chain joins TRBV6-5 to TRBJ2-5, with D tentatively TRBD1 (5 bases). This CDR3 region has 14 residues. Deletions cut 0 bases from V and 2 bases from J, with 7 bases between. Germline CDR1 and CDR2: MNHEY and SVGAGI. The CDR3 spells CASSYSGQQETQYF. As DNA, the CDR3 is TGTGCCAGCAGTTACTCGGGGCAGCAAGAGACCCAGTACTTC.

This clonotype was picked up many times. This chain links TRBV28 with TRBJ2-5; a possible D gene is TRBD2 (6 bases). V lost 2 bases and J lost 5, with 18 bases in between. Germline V CDR1 and CDR2: MDHEN, SYDVKM. This CDR3 is 16 amino acids long. In DNA, the CDR3 is TGTGCCAGCAGTTTAGGGGCGGCAGGGAGGTCGGAGACCCAGTACTTC. Amino acids: CASSLGAAGRSETQYF. The full variable domain, with the rest looked up from reference TRBV28 and TRBJ2-5, is DVKVTQSSRYLVKRTGEKVFLECVQDMDHENMFWYRQDPGLGLRLIYFSYDVKMKEKGDIPEGYSVSREKKERFSLILESASTNQTSMYLCASSLGAAGRSETQYFGPGTRLLVL.

A few counts support this clonotype. The gene calls are TRBV6-6 and TRBJ2-7; D is uncertain. There are 14 residues in the CDR3. Germline CDR1 and CDR2: MNHNY and SVGAGI (reference sequence). V lost 2 bases to trimming and J lost 0 bases, with 8 bases between them. The CDR3, as DNA: TGTGCCAGCAGTTACGGCGGTACCTCCTACGAGCAGTACGTC. The encoded protein is CASSYGGTSYEQYV.

Ten or more counts support this clonotype. The chain carries TRBV7-2 and TRBJ2-5; D assignment may be TRBD1 or TRBD2 (5 bases each). The CDR3 is 14 residues long. Trimming left V 0 bases short and J 4 bases short, with 9 bases between. Germline CDR1 reads SGHTA; CDR2 reads FQGNSA. CDR3 sequence: CASSLAAGRETQYF. The CDR3 DNA is TGTGCCAGCAGCTTAGCAGCAGGGAGAGAGACCCAGTACTTC.

At least ten counts were recorded for this clonotype. This sequence joins TRBV7-6 and TRBJ2-2; 7 bases fit TRBD2. This CDR3 region has 17 residues. The germline CDR1 and CDR2 sequences are SGHVS and FNYEAQ. V was clipped by 1 base and J by 0 bases; unmatched bases: 5. DNA for the CDR3: TGTGCCAGCAGCTTAGGGCTAGCGGCCACGAACACCGGGGAGCTGTTTTTT. Protein: CASSLGLAATNTGELFF.

This clonotype was recorded at least ten times. CDR3 bases: TGCAGCGTTGAGGCCGGGTTCCCGAAGAGCTCCTACGAGCAGTACGTC. Translated, it gives CSVEAGFPKSSYEQYV. This sequence joins TRBV29-1 and TRBJ2-7; D unclear. This CDR3 contains 16 residues. Germline values: CDR1 SQVTM, CDR2 ANQGSEA. Trimming left V 3 bases short and J 0 bases short, with 18 bases between.

Many counts were recorded for this clonotype. The V call is TRBV25-1, the J call TRBJ1-1; 10 positions agree with TRBD1. V was clipped by 3 bases and J by 5 bases; unmatched bases: 3. The CDR3 loop spans 14 amino acids. Germline V CDR1 and CDR2: MGHDK, SYGVNS. The CDR3 bases are TGTGCCAGCAGTGAGGGACAGGGGCTAACTGAAGCTTTCTTT. Its protein is CASSEGQGLTEAFF.

The chain recombines TRBV28 with TRBJ2-7; 8 bases map to TRBD1. V was clipped by 2 bases and J by 2 bases; unmatched bases: 5. Germline V gene sequence: CDR1 MDHEN, CDR2 SYDVKM. CDR3 size: 15 residues. The CDR3, as DNA: TGTGCCAGCAGTTTAAGGGGGACAGGACCCTACGAGCAGTACGTC. It encodes CASSLRGTGPYEQYV.

This clonotype was recorded at least ten times. The chain links TRBV4-1 to TRBJ2-3; 8 nucleotides match TRBD2. This CDR3 is built from 17 residues. The germline gives CDR1 MGHRA, CDR2 YSYEKL. V shed 3 bases, J shed 4 bases, and the junction held 12 bases outside the gene matches. The CDR3 is CASSHGITGGHPDTQYF. CDR3 DNA: TGCGCCAGCAGCCATGGTATAACGGGGGGGCATCCAGATACGCAGTATTTT.

This clonotype appeared a few times. The chain employs TRBV20-1 and TRBJ2-1, with TRBD2 matching over 8 bases. Trimming removed 1 base from V and 9 bases from J; junction bases left unmatched: 11. CDR3 length equals 15 residues. The germline gives CDR1 DFQATT, CDR2 SNEGSKA (reference sequence). The CDR3 reads CSARVIRGGASEQFF. DNA for the CDR3: TGCAGTGCTAGAGTTATCCGGGGGGGCGCATCTGAGCAGTTCTTC.

This clonotype was detected many times. The chain carries TRBV7-2 and TRBJ2-1, with 10 positions matching TRBD1. V shed 4 bases, J shed 8 bases, and the junction held 8 bases outside the gene matches. This CDR3 spans 15 amino acids. The germline gives CDR1 SGHTA, CDR2 FQGNSA. DNA of the CDR3: TGTGCCAGCAGCTCTTGGGACAGGGGTCAGGATGAGCAGTTCTTC. This translates into CASSSWDRGQDEQFF.

This clonotype was observed a few times. The chain employs TRBV5-5 and TRBJ2-1; 10 bases are a match to TRBD1. V was pared by 7 bases and J by 5 bases, with 6 bases of the junction left unmatched. The germline V gene encodes CDR1 SGHKS and CDR2 YYEKEE (reference sequence). This CDR3 has 14 residues. CDR3: CASHPGQGNNEQFF. CDR3 sequence (DNA): TGTGCCAGCCACCCGGGACAGGGGAACAATGAGCAGTTCTTC.

This clonotype has a count of ten or more. The chain links TRBV20-1 to TRBJ2-7; D possibly matches TRBD1 or TRBD2 (5 bases each). Trimming took off 0 bases at V and 3 bases at J, with 18 bases between the two ends. The germline CDR1 and CDR2 sequences are DFQATT and SNEGSKA (reference sequence). The CDR3 consists of 16 residues. The DNA of the CDR3 is TGCAGTGCTAGAGACATTGGGGGTACTTACCTCTACGAGCAGTACGTC. Protein: CSARDIGGTYLYEQYV.

This clonotype was detected a few times. The rearrangement links TRBV28 to TRBJ1-1; D call uncertain. CDR3 length: 17 amino acids. Germline CDR1 reads MDHEN; CDR2 reads SYDVKM. The V and J ends lost 6 bases and 0 bases respectively, with 20 bases between them. The CDR3 DNA is TGTGCCAGCAGACCCCCAGGACGGAAGCCCATGAACACTGAAGCTTTCTTT. Translated: CASRPPGRKPMNTEAFF.